Here is one T cell receptor beta chain with its context. Its antigen target is currently unknown. No much larger clone exists at a distance of one base, and base qualities are not known. This sample is part of a study of shared clonotypes between healthy human individuals (TCRdb year 2020). General notes on the study: Three men and a couple of women, aged 18 to 49 years, made up the cohort. Per donor, three plates each were used for CD4 naive and CD4 memory, two for CD8 naive, and one for CD8 memory. Blood TCR repertoires of about 5 healthy adults were deeply sequenced to estimate repertoire size and the extent of clonotype sharing between individuals. Libraries were prepared and TCR repertoires were sequenced by different laboratories using diverse techniques, in order to increase sequencing depth and limit assay-specific biases. Each donor's leukapheresis produced roughly between about 0.85 and 10 billion PBMCs.

TCR CDR3 regions were amplified from genomic DNA by multiplex PCR using the deep immunoSEQ assay. Genomic DNA extracted from each cell subset was distributed evenly over all wells of several immunoSEQ 96-well plates, and each plate served as one replicate. Each replicate PCR for sorted subsets received around 200 ng genomic DNA, equal to some 32,000 T cell genomes. Purified libraries were measured with a Qubit 3.0 fluorometer, size-checked on a Bioanalyzer 2100, and measured again with the KAPA Library Quantification kit. Each immunoSEQ 96-well plate was sequenced on its own single-read 150-cycle Illumina NextSeq 550 flow cell. Regarding the original processing steps: Because only junctional sequences without quality scores were contained in the immunoSEQ output, filtering matching that applied to full-length reads could not be performed. To assign V/J genes and CDR3, sequences were annotated against IMGT germline references using PyIR, a Python wrapper for IgBLAST v1.9. Reads with weak V/J assignments (E-value above 1e-6), missing CDR3, stop codons, out-of-frame junctions, or ambiguous translated residues were removed. V3J clonotypes were defined as sequences sharing an identical inferred V gene, J gene, and CDR3 amino acid sequence. Percentage overlap between repertoires was calculated by dividing the number of shared unique clonotypes by the size of the smaller repertoire. RTK rarefaction, the Chao1 estimator, and Recon v2.1 estimates of unobserved clonotypes were used to assess repertoire richness. OLGA was used to compute generation probabilities for all TCRbeta clonotypes that the gDNA method yielded from a handful of donors. Held by TCRdb, this immuneACCESS table contains in-frame sequences only and omits some clones. Under half of the omission traces to an unresolved V gene where checked; the cause of the rest is unknown. Clone size and the V and J calls come from that table; the DNA yielded D and trimming. Present in this sample are approximately 2.1 million clones, roughly 93% of which were seen just once. About 0.39% of the sample lies in the top ten.

Findings and caveats that apply to the study as a whole: Only blood was sampled, and tissue TCR repertoires likely differ from those in blood. Pairwise subsampling led to the expectation that sequencing depth would affect the degree of clonotype sharing among donors. Naive subsets generally had larger estimated clonotype richness than memory subsets. Because the study included a small number of donors, the genetic and exposure-history diversity represented was limited. Even with the large sequencing depth, rarefaction of the sorted-subset datasets indicated that sequencing was incomplete. Compared with non-shared clonotypes, the clonotypes found in all four sorted-subset donors had higher generation probabilities. Sharing across a few donors was observed for about 5% of naive CD4, less than 4% of naive CD8, 2% to 2.5% of memory CD4, and about 0.4% of memory CD8 clonotypes.

V loses 3 bases, J loses 1 base, and the germline ends lie 18 bases apart. From cysteine to phenylalanine, the CDR3 is 17 amino acids long. Only the CDR3 DNA stays, 51 bases, in frame from base 1. For CDR1 and CDR2, the germline V gene lists KGHSH and LQKENI. The donors were healthy, HIV-negative adults who had no recently reported acute infections or vaccinations. Only Caucasian adults living in Nashville, Tennessee, USA were represented among the donors. CD4+ T cells were enriched through magnetic negative selection, after which naive cells were positively selected on CD45RA and the remaining negative fraction served as the memory subset. Blood was collected by leukapheresis, and PBMCs were isolated by Ficoll-Histopaque density gradient centrifugation and then cryopreserved in liquid nitrogen vapor phase. Analytical flow cytometry was used to check the purity and quantity of every magnetically sorted T cell population. From each sorted fraction, genomic DNA was isolated and quantified by UV absorbance on a Nanodrop 2000c.

The sequencing sample was made of naive CD4+ T cells from PBMCs. What this sample's cell subset or site label stands for: CD45RA+ positively selected. The chain is encoded by TRBV18 joined to TRBJ1-1, with a weak D call of TRBD1 (6 bases match). The receptor's source is a man younger than 35 in good health. Some clones in this sample may be carry-over from other donors' samples. The CDR3 region has the sequence CASSPSRGGGWNTEAFF. The sequence in DNA is TGTGCCAGCTCACCTTCCAGGGGCGGAGGGTGGAACACTGAAGCTTTCTTT.